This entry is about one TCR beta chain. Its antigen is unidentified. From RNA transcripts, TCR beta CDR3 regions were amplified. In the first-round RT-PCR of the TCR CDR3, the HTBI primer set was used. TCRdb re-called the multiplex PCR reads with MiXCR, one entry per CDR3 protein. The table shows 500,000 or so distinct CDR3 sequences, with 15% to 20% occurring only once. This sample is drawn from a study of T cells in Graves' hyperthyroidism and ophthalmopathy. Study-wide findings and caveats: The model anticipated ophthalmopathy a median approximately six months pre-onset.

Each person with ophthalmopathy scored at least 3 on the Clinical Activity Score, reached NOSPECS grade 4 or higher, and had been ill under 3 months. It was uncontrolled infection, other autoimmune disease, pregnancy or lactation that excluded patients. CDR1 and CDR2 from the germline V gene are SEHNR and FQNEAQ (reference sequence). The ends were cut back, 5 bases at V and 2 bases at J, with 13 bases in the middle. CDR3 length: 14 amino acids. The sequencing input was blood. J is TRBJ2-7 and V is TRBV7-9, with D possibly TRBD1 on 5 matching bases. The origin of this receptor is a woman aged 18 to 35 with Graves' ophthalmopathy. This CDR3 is CASSHDSLPYEQYF. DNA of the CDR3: TGTGCCAGCAGCCATGACAGCCTCCCCTACGAGCAGTACTTC.